Described below is a single TCR beta chain sequence and its context. CDR3 length equals 15 residues. In germline, CDR1 is SGHRS, CDR2 YFSETQ. After removal of 4 bases from V and 1 base from J, the junction contained 7 bases not matched to a gene. The data derive from a study of T cell responses to AZD1222 COVID-19 vaccine. The data were produced by immunoSEQ multiplex PCR, yet TCRdb's version contains in-frame clones alone and is incomplete. This sample has about 150,000 clones, with 92% found just once. The TCR sequence derives from an adult in good health. This sample comprised peripheral blood, obtained on day 0 of AZD1222 vaccination. This chain connects TRBV5-1 to TRBJ2-5; 7 positions agree with TRBD1. CDR3 in DNA: TGCGCCAGCAGCCTGCGGCCAGGGGGCCAAGAGACCCAGTACTTC. It yields the protein CASSLRPGGQETQYF.